The 15 T cell receptor beta chains given below trace back to one sample, sequenced in a study of cytomegalovirus exposure and HLA in healthy donors. With 60 Vbeta and 13 Jbeta primers, the PCR was carried out. Produced via immunoSEQ multiplex PCR; TCRdb's table is partial and in-frame only. The sample includes 200,000 to 250,000 clones, about three quarters of them seen just once. Input material: PBMCs. The receptors here all came from a boy aged 5 to 17 in good health and CMV-seronegative.

The rearrangement links TRBV11-2 to TRBJ2-1, with D tentatively TRBD1 (5 bases). This CDR3 contains 13 residues. Trimming stripped 3 bases from V and 6 bases from J, with 9 bases between. Germline lookup yields CDR1 SGHAT and CDR2 FQNNGV. The CDR3 sequence: CASSLGLINEQFF. In DNA form, the CDR3 reads TGTGCCAGCAGCTTGGGGCTTATCAATGAGCAGTTCTTC.

This clone has a handful of counts. The chain recombines TRBV15 with TRBJ1-5; D unresolved. This CDR3 is 14 amino acids long. Per germline, CDR1 LNHNV and CDR2 YYDKDF (reference sequence). The ends were cut back, 6 bases at V and 1 base at J, with 10 bases in the middle. In DNA form, the CDR3 reads TGTGCCACCAGTAAGGGAGGGAGCAATCAGCCCCAGCATTTT. This encodes CATSKGGSNQPQHF.

The chain uses TRBV9 and TRBJ2-2; a weak D match, TRBD2 (5 bases). CDR1 is SGDLS and CDR2 is YYNGEE in the germline V gene. CDR3 size: 17 residues. With 4 bases removed from V and 5 bases from J, the gap between germline ends came to 21 bases. Written as DNA, the CDR3 is TGTGCCAGCAGCCAGAGGTCAAGGGAGCCTGATACCGGGGAGCTGTTTTTT. Amino acid sequence: CASSQRSREPDTGELFF.

The chain joins TRBV28 to TRBJ1-1, with 7 bases identical to TRBD1. After removal of 0 bases from V and 8 bases from J, the junction contained 6 bases not matched to a gene. The germline CDR1 and CDR2 sequences are MDHEN and SYDVKM. CDR3 length: 14 amino acids. CDR3 DNA: TGTGCCAGCAGTTTATGGACAGGGATCGGAGAAGCTTTCTTT. Its translation: CASSLWTGIGEAFF.

This chain connects TRBV5-1 to TRBJ2-5; TRBD2 is a possible D gene (5 bases). CDR3 length equals 14 residues. Germline V CDR1 and CDR2: SGHRS, YFSETQ. V was trimmed by 2 bases and J by 2 bases, leaving 10 bases between them. DNA of the CDR3: TGCGCCAGCAGCTTATCTAGCAGTCAAGAGACCCAGTACTTC. Translating gives CASSLSSSQETQYF. Supplemented by reference TRBV5-1 and TRBJ2-5, the full variable domain reads KAGVTQTPRYLIKTRGQQVTLSCSPISGHRSVSWYQQTPGQGLQFLFEYFSETQRNKGNFPGRFSGRQFSNSRSEMNVSTLELGDSALYLCASSLSSSQETQYFGPGTRLLVL.

This clone has just a few counts. The chain links TRBV9 to TRBJ2-3; 11 positions match TRBD1. CDR1 and CDR2 from the germline V gene are SGDLS and YYNGEE. The CDR3 is made up of 16 amino acids. Germline trimming cut 2 bases from V and 1 base from J; bases unmatched to any gene: 3. This CDR3 is CASSVEGQGGTDTQYF. CDR3 in DNA: TGTGCCAGCAGCGTGGAGGGACAGGGGGGCACAGATACGCAGTATTTT.

This clone was picked up one time. The chain recombines TRBV10-3 with TRBJ2-3, with TRBD1 matching over 7 bases. The V segment lost 6 bases and the J segment 2 bases; nucleotides outside the gene matches: 8. Germline CDR1 is ENHRY and CDR2 is SYGVKD. The CDR3 loop spans 15 amino acids. CDR3 sequence reads: CAISYPGQNTDTQYF. CDR3 in DNA: TGTGCCATCAGCTATCCGGGACAGAACACAGATACGCAGTATTTT.

This clone came up a few times. The J gene is TRBJ1-4, the V gene TRBV10-3; D possibly corresponds to TRBD1 (6 bases). In germline, CDR1 is ENHRY, CDR2 SYGVKD. Trimming pared 10 bases from V and 0 bases from J, leaving 15 bases between. The CDR3 runs 15 residues. As DNA, the CDR3 is TGTGCCACTCACACAGGGAAAGCAACTAATGAAAAACTGTTTTTT. It translates to CATHTGKATNEKLFF.

This chain connects TRBV2 to TRBJ1-1; D remains unclear. The CDR3 is made up of 14 amino acids. From germline, CDR1 is SNHLY and CDR2 FYNNEI. V was clipped by 4 bases and J by 3 bases, with 12 bases between them. The CDR3 region has the DNA TGTGCCAGCAGTGCTCGCAGAGGATACACTGAAGCTTTCTTT. It is translated as CASSARRGYTEAFF.

This clone was found a few times. The CDR3 nucleotides are TGTGCCAGCAGCTTGCCCTCGGTTTACCCGGTGCAGTACTTC. Its protein product is CASSLPSVYPVQYF. The genes are TRBV11-1 and TRBJ2-7; D gene ambiguous. The germline V gene encodes CDR1 SGHAT and CDR2 FQDESV (reference sequence). The CDR3 is made up of 14 amino acids. Trimming took 3 bases from V and 9 from J, leaving 18 bases between them.

In this sample, this clone turned up once. This chain joins TRBV10-1 and TRBJ2-1; tentatively, D is TRBD1 (6 bases). Trimming removed 0 bases at V and 3 bases at J, with 12 bases between. Germline assignment: CDR1 WNHNN and CDR2 SYGVQD (reference sequence). CDR3 length: 16 residues. Written as DNA, the CDR3 is TGCGCCAGCAGTGAGTCGGGCAGGGGATTCTACAATGAGCAGTTCTTC. Translating gives CASSESGRGFYNEQFF.

The chain joins TRBV2 to TRBJ2-1; TRBD2 might be the D (5 bases). Germline-derived CDR1 and CDR2 are SNHLY and FYNNEI. The CDR3 totals 13 residues. Trimming stripped 3 bases from V and 9 bases from J, with 12 bases between. The chain's CDR3 is CASSDYRRGEQFF. The CDR3 DNA reads as TGTGCCAGCAGTGACTACCGACGGGGTGAGCAGTTCTTC.

The CDR3 protein is CASSGGQGDGYTF. The CDR3, as DNA: TGTGCCAGCTCAGGGGGACAGGGGGACGGCTACACCTTC. J is TRBJ1-2 and V is TRBV18, with 11 bases lining up with TRBD1. The CDR3 loop spans 13 amino acids. Germline V lookup: CDR1 KGHSH, CDR2 LQKENI. With 5 bases clipped from V and 8 bases from J, the junction kept 4 bases outside the gene matches.

The rearrangement joins TRBV6-1 to TRBJ1-1, with D uncertain. CDR3 length: 12 residues. With 2 bases removed from V and 4 bases from J, the gap between germline ends came to 5 bases. CDR1 and CDR2 from the germline V gene are MNHNS and SASEGT. The CDR3 loop is CASSEWSTEAFF. The CDR3 DNA follows: TGTGCCAGCAGTGAATGGAGCACTGAAGCTTTCTTT.

The chain carries TRBV5-1 and TRBJ2-5; 8 nucleotides agree with TRBD1. V lost 0 bases and J lost 5; bases outside the gene matches: 9. The CDR3 covers 16 residues. Germline assignment: CDR1 SGHRS and CDR2 YFSETQ. DNA for the CDR3: TGCGCCAGCAGCTTGGGGGGCAGGGGGCGTTGGGAGACCCAGTACTTC. Its protein product is CASSLGGRGRWETQYF. The variable domain in full, with the rest retrieved from reference TRBV5-1 and TRBJ2-5, is KAGVTQTPRYLIKTRGQQVTLSCSPISGHRSVSWYQQTPGQGLQFLFEYFSETQRNKGNFPGRFSGRQFSNSRSEMNVSTLELGDSALYLCASSLGGRGRWETQYFGPGTRLLVL.